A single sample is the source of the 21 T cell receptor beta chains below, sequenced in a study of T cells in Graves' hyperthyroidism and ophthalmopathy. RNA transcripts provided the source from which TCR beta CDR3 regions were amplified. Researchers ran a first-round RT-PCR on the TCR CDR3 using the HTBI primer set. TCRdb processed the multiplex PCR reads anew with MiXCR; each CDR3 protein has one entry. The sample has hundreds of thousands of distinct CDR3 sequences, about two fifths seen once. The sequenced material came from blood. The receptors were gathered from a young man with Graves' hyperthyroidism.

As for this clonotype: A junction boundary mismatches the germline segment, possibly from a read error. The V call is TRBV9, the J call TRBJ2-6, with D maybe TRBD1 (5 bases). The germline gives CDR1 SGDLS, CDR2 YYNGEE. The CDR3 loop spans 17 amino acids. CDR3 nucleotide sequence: TGCGCCAGCAGCCTATTAGATCAGGGATCTGGGGCCAACGTCCTGACTTTC. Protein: CASSLLDQGSGANVLTF.

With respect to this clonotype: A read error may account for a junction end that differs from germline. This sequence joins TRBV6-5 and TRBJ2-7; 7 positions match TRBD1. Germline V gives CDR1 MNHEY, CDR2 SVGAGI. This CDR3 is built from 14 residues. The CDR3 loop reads CASSYNTGDHEQCF. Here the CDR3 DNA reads TGTGCCAGCAGCTACAATACAGGGGACCACGAGCAGTGCTTC.

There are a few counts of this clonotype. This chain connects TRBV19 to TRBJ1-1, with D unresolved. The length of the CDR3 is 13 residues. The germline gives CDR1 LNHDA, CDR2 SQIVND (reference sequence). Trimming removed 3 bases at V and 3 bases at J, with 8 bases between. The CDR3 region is CASSMAPDTEAFF. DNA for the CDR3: TGTGCCAGTAGTATGGCTCCCGACACTGAAGCTTTCTTT. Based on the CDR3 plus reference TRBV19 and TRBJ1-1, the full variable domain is DGGITQSPKYLFRKEGQNVTLSCEQNLNHDAMYWYRQDPGQGLRLIYYSQIVNDFQKGDIAEGYSVSREKKESFPLTVTSAQKNPTAFYLCASSMAPDTEAFFGQGTRLTVV.

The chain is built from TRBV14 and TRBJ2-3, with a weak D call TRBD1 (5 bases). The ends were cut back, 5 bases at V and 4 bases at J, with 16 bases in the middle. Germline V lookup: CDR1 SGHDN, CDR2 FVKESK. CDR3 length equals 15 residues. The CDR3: CASSLYPLGADTQYF. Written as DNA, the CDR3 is TGTGCCAGCAGCTTATACCCCTTAGGGGCAGATACGCAGTATTTT. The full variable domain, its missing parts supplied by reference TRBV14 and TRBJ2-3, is EAGVTQFPSHSVIEKGQTVTLRCDPISGHDNLYWYRRVMGKEIKFLLHFVKESKQDESGMPNNRFLAERTGGTYSTLKVQPAELEDSGVYFCASSLYPLGADTQYFGPGTRLTVL.

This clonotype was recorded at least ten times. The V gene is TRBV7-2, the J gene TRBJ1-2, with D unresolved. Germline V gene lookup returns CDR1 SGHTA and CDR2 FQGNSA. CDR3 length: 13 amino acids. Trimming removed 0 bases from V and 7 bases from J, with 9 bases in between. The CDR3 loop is CASSLAWGSGYTF. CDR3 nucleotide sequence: TGTGCCAGCAGCTTAGCGTGGGGTTCTGGCTACACCTTC.

CDR3 sequence reads: CASSPGTALSQPQHF. CDR3 in DNA: TGTGCCAGCAGCCCAGGGACAGCCTTAAGCCAGCCCCAGCATTTT. The rearrangement uses TRBV6-5 and TRBJ1-5, with 7 positions matching TRBD1. V shed 6 bases and J 7 bases; nucleotides not matched to a gene: 12. Germline V lookup: CDR1 MNHEY, CDR2 SVGAGI. This CDR3 region has 15 residues.

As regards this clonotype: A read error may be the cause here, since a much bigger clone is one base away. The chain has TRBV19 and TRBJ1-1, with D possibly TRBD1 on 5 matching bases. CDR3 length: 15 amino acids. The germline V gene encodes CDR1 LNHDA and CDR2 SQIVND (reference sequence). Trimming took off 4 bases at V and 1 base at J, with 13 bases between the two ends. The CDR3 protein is CASSTFGTPNTEAFF. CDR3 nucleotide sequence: TGTGCCAGTAGTACGTTCGGGACGCCGAACACTGAAGCTTTCTTT.

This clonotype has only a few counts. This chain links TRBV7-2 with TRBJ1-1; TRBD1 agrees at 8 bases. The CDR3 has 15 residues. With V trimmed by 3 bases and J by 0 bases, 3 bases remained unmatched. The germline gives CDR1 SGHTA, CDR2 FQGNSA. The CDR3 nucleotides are TGTGCCAGCAGCTTCCAACAGGGGGTGAACACTGAAGCTTTCTTT. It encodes CASSFQQGVNTEAFF.

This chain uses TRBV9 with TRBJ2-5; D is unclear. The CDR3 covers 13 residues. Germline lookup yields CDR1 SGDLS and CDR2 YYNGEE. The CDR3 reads CASGSYEVETQYF. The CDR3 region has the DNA TGTGCTAGTGGTTCCTATGAGGTAGAGACCCAGTACTTC.

Here the CDR3 DNA reads TGTGCCACCTCATGGGGGGGAGACGAGCAGTACTTC. This translates into CATSWGGDEQYF. This chain connects TRBV12-3 or TRBV12-4 to TRBJ2-7; TRBD2 agrees at 7 bases. The V segment lost 10 bases and the J segment 5 bases; nucleotides outside the gene matches: 8. The CDR3 is made up of 12 amino acids.

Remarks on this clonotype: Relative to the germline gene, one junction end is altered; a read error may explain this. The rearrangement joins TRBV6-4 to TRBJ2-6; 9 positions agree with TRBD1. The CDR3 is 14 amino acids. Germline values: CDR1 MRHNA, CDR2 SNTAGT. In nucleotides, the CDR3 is TGTGCCAGCAGTGCCTTGACAGGGGGCAACGTCCTGACTTTC. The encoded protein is CASSALTGGNVLTF.

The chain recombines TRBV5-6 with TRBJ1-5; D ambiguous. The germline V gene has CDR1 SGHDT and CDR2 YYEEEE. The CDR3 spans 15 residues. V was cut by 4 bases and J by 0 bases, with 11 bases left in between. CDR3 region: CASSVGDYSNQPQHF. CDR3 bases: TGTGCCAGCAGCGTTGGGGATTATAGCAATCAGCCCCAGCATTTT.

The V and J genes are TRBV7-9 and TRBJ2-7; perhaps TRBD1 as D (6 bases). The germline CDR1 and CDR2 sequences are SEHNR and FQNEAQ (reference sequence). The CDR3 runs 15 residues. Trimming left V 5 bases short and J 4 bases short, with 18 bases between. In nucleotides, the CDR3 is TGTGCCAGCAGCCAAGAAGCAGGGGCCGGTTACGAGCAGTACTTC. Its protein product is CASSQEAGAGYEQYF.

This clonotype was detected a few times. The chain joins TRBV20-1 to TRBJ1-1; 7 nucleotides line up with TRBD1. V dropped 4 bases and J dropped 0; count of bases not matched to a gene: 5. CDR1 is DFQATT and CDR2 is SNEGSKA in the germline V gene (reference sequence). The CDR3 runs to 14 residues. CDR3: CSATPTGMNTEAFF. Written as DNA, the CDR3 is TGCAGTGCTACCCCGACAGGGATGAACACTGAAGCTTTCTTT.

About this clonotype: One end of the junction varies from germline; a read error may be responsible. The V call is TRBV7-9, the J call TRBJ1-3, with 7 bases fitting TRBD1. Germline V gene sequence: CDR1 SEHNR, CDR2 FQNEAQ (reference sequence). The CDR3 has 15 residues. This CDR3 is CASSEGTVSGNTIHF. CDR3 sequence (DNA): TGTGCCAGCAGCGAGGGGACAGTCTCTGGAAACACCATACATTTT.

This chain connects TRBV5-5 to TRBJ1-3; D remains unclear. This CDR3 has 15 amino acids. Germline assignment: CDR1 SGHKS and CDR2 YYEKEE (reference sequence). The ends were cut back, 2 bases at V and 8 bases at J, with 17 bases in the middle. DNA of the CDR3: TGTGCCAGCAGCTTCCTACCGCCGGGGTGGGACACCATATATTTT. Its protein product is CASSFLPPGWDTIYF.

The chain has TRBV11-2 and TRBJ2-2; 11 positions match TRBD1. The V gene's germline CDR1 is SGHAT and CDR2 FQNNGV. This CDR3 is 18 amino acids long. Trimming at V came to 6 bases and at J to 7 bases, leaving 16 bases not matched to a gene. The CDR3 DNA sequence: TGTGCCAGCAGACCCTGGCGGGACAGGGGGAAAGATCACGGGGAGCTGTTTTTT. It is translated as CASRPWRDRGKDHGELFF.

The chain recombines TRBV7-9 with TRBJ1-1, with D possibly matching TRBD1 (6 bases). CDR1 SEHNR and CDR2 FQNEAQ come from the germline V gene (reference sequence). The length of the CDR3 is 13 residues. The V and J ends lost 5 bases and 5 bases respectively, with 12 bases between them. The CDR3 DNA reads TGTGCCAGCAGCCATAGTAGGGGGACTGAAGCTTTCTTT. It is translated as CASSHSRGTEAFF.

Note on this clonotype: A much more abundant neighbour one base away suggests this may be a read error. For the CDR3, the DNA is TGTGCCTGCCGTTCCGATGGCTACACCTTC. This sequence encodes CACRSDGYTF. This chain connects TRBV19 to TRBJ1-2; D is ambiguous. Trimming took off 11 bases at V and 6 bases at J, with 10 bases between the two ends. This CDR3 has 10 amino acids. Germline V CDR1 and CDR2: LNHDA, SQIVND (reference sequence).

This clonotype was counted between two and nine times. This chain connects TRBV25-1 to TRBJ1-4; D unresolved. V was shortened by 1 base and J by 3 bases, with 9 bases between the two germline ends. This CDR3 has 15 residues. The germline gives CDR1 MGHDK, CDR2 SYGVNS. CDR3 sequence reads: CASSESKLSNEKLFF. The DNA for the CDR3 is TGTGCCAGCAGTGAATCGAAATTGTCTAATGAAAAACTGTTTTTT.

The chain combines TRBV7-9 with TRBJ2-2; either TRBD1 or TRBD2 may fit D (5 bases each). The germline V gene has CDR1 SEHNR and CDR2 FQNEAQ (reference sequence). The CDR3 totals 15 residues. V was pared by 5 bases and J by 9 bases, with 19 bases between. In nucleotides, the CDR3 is TGTGCCAGCAGCCCCTCGCTGGGGGTCCCCCGGGAGCTGTTTTTT. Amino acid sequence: CASSPSLGVPRELFF.